This entry concerns a single T cell receptor (beta chain). This entry comes from a study of blood T cells in healthy people across ages. A second PCR, run for about 6 to 12 cycles, used a sample-barcoded 5' primer plus a J-beta primer mix. A minimum of 2.5 million CDR3-containing paired-end reads was obtained for each sample. MiXCR, run by TCRdb on the 5' RACE reads, gives a single entry per CDR3 protein. The sample has around 1,000,000 distinct CDR3 sequences, roughly a quarter seen once. Germline loops: CDR1 MDHEN, CDR2 SYDVKM. The CDR3 has 12 residues. Trimming removed 5 bases from V and 8 bases from J, with 12 bases in between. These data were also reused for a study on T cells of mothers and their children. That source reports: Donation came from a few healthy Caucasian mothers together with their six children. The analysis detected no persistent microchimeric T cell clones.

V is TRBV28 and J is TRBJ1-2, with D unclear. Sequencing input: blood. The sequence was obtained from a girl aged 2-10 years in good health. The CDR3 bases are TGTGCCAGCAGTCTAGGGCCCCTCGGCTACACCTTC. It codes for CASSLGPLGYTF.